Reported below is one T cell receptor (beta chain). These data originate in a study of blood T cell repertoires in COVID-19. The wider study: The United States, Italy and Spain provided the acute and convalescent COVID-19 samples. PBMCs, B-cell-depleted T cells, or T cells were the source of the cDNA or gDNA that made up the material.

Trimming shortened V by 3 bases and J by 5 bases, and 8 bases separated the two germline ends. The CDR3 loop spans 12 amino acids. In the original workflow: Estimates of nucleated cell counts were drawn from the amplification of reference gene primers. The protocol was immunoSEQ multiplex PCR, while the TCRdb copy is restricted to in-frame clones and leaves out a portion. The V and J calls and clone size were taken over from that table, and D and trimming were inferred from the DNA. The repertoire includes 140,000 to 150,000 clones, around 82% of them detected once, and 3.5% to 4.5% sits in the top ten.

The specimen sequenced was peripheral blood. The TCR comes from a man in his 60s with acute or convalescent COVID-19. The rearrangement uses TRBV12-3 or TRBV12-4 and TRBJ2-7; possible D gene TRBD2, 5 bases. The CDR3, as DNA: TGTGCCAGCAGTTTGGCGCGGGACGAGCAGTACTTC. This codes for CASSLARDEQYF.